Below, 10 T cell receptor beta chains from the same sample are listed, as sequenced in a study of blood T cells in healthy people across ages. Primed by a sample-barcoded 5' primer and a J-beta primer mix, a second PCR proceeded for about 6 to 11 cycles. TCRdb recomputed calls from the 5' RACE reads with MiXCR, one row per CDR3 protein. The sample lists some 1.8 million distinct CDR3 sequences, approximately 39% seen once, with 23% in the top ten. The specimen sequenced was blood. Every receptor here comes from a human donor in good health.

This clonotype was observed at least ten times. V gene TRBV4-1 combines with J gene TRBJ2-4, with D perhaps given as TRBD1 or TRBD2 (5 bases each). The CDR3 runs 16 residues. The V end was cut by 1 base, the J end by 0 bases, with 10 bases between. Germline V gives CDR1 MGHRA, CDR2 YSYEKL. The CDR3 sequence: CASSQGGVEAKNIQYF. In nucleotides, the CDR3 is TGCGCCAGCAGCCAAGGAGGGGTTGAAGCCAAAAACATTCAGTACTTC.

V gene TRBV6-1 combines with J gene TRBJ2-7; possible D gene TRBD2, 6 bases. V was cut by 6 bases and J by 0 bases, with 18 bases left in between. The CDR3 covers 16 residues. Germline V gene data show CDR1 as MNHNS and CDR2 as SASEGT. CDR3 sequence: CASSGYRDSSSYEQYF. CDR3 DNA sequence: TGTGCCAGCAGCGGTTACCGGGACTCGAGCTCCTACGAGCAGTACTTC.

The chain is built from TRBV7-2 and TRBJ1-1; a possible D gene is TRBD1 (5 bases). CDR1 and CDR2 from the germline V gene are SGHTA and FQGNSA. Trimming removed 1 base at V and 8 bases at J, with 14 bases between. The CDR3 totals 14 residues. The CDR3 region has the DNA TGTGCCAGCAGCTTAGAGGGGTCAAGGTTAGAAGCTTTCTTT. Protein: CASSLEGSRLEAFF.

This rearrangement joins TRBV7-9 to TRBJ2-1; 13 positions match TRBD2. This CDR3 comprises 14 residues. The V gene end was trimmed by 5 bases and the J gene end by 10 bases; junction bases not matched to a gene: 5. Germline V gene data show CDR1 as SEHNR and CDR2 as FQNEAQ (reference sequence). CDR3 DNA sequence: TGTGCCAGCAGCAACAAGGGACTAGCGGGGGAGCAGTTCTTC. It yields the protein CASSNKGLAGEQFF.

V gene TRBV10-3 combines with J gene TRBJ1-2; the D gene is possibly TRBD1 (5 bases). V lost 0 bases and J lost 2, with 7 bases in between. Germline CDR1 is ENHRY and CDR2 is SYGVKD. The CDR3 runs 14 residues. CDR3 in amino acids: CAISESNRNYGYTF. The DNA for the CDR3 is TGTGCCATCAGTGAGTCCAACAGGAACTATGGCTACACCTTC.

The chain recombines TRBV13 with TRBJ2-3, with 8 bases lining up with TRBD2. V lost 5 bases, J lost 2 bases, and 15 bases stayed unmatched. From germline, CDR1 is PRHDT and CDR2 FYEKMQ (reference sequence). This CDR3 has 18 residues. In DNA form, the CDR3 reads TGTGCCAGCAGCAATAGTCCCCCAGCGGGGGAAAACACAGATACGCAGTATTTT. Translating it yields CASSNSPPAGENTDTQYF.

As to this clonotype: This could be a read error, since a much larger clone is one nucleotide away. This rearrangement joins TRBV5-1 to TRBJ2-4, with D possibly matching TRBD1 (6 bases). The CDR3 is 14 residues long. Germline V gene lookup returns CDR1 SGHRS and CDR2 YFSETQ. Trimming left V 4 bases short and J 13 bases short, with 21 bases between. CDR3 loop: CASSAQQGSNEQYF. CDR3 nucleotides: TGCGCCAGCAGCGCCCAACAGGGTAGCAATGAGCAGTACTTC.

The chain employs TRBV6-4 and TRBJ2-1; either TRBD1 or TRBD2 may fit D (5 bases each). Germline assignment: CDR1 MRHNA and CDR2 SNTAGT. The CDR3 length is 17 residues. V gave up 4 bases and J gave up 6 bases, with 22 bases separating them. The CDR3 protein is CASSGGSGKRDFNEQFF. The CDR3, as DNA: TGTGCCAGCAGTGGGGGGTCCGGGAAAAGGGATTTCAATGAGCAGTTCTTC.

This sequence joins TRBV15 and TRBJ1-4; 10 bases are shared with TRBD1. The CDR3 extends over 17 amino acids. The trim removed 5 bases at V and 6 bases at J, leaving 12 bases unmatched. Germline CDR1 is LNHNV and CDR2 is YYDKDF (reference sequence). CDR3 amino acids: CATSGTRSGTGDEKLFF. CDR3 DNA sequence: TGTGCCACCAGCGGCACAAGATCCGGGACAGGGGATGAAAAACTGTTTTTT.

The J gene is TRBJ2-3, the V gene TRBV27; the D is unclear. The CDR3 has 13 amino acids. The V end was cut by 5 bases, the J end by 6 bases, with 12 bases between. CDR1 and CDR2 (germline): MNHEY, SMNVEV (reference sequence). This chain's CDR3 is CASSSPAADTQYF. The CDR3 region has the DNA TGTGCCAGCAGTAGTCCTGCTGCCGATACGCAGTATTTT.